This T cell receptor beta chain was sequenced for a study of PD-L1 blockade in urothelial cancer (dated by TCRdb to between 2016 and 2019). Context from the whole study: Therapy was started in the mid-2010s for all patients, and atezolizumab 1,200 mg was administered intravenously every 3 weeks. About 85% of the roughly 29 patients were identified as males with urothelial cancer of bladder origin, and a prior smoking history was reported by 18 of 29 patients. An ECOG performance status of 0 or 1 was recorded for the patients, and 0 to 3 prior chemotherapy regimens had been received by the patients. Blood samples were analyzed at two time points: 3 weeks after treatment start (second dose) and 6 weeks after treatment start. Blood samples gave median yields of 141,255 T cells and tens of thousands of unique TCRs, along with a median clonality of around 0.08. The study, an exploratory multi-omic analysis, examined somatic, immune and clinical correlates of response to PD-L1 blockade with atezolizumab in urothelial cancer. Pretreatment tumor samples, along with matched peripheral blood serially collected before and after atezolizumab treatment, were subjected to TCR sequencing. Durable clinical benefit meant progression-free survival longer than 6 months, and TCR features were also tested against progression-free and overall survival. In the same patients, whole exome sequencing and RNA sequencing of pretreatment tumors were performed in addition to TCR sequencing. Durable clinical benefit was achieved by nine patients but not by the remaining 20. Pretreatment blood TCR-seq was available for about 27 patients, at least one posttreatment blood collection was obtained for 25 or so patients, and tumor TCR-seq was available for 25 or so patients. Points the paper makes about the study in general: Among patients with durable benefit, tumor-associated TCR clones showed greater expansion in peripheral blood 3 weeks after treatment started (n ≈ 23, p = 0.022). Improved progression-free and overall survival was found to be associated with pretreatment peripheral blood TCR clonality below the median. Because the sample size was small (n of about 30) and many of the analyses were exploratory, the results are meant to be hypothesis-generating.

The cohort included 29 patients with locally advanced or metastatic urothelial carcinoma who were treated at Memorial Sloan Kettering on a trial protocol. Peripheral blood mononuclear cells were collected from each patient pretreatment and during treatment, giving between 1 and 8 total time points per patient. The Qiagen DNeasy Blood extraction kit was used to purify genomic DNA from total PBMCs and tumor samples. PBMCs were collected pretreatment and during treatment, and were isolated and stored as previously described. Synthetic TCR analog templates were spiked into each PCR so that absolute template abundance could be estimated from read counts. Using the immunoSEQ assay, TCRbeta CDR3 regions were amplified from genomic DNA with bias-controlled V and J gene primers. Sequencing of rearranged TCRbeta segments was performed at approximately 20X coverage. In the source study's methods: Sequencing errors were corrected by clustering, and CDR3s were annotated against IMGT so that V, D and J genes could be assigned. Downstream analyses used only productive TCRbeta rearrangements, leaving out any out-of-frame or stop-codon sequences. To compute clonality, Shannon entropy was normalized by the log of the number of unique productive sequences and then subtracted from one. Clones differing between time points or between blood and tumor were identified by Fisher's exact test with Benjamini-Hochberg correction at adjusted p below 0.01. TCRdb provides this immuneACCESS table in a form limited to in-frame rearrangements. Some clones are lacking; in checked studies, under half of them reflect an unresolved V gene, and why the rest are absent is not known. D and trimming were read from the DNA, whereas the V and J calls and clone size are those reported in that table. The sample yields 38,000 or so clones; 80% to 90% were counted once. The ten most abundant clones make up around 16% of the sample.

Concerning this clone itself: Its antigen target is currently unknown. No much larger clone exists at a distance of one base, and base qualities are not known.

Taken from the germline V gene, the CDR1 and CDR2 loops are SQVTM and ANQGSEA. V ends up 7 bases short and J 8 bases short, with an unmatched junction base count of 15. Measured from the cysteine to the phenylalanine, the CDR3 is 14 residues long. Only the CDR3 region is kept as DNA, spanning 42 bases read in frame from base 1. The sample consisted of PBMCs, taken around atezolizumab (anti-PD-L1) treatment. This sequence originates from a man in his 60s with urothelial cancer. In this chain, TRBV29-1 is recombined with TRBJ1-2, and 8 junctional nucleotides match TRBD1. The CDR3 protein: CSGGGRQGAGGYTF. The sequenced DNA: TGCAGCGGTGGGGGTCGGCAGGGGGCAGGCGGCTACACCTTC.